The rows below give T cell receptor beta chains drawn from one sample of a study of cytomegalovirus exposure and HLA in healthy donors. Repertoires were generated with immunoSEQ multiplex PCR, while TCRdb's copy carries only in-frame clones and drops some. The sample contains roughly 54,000 clones, roughly 79% of which appear only once. The specimen was PBMCs. The receptor source for this set is a man aged 50 to 60 in good health and CMV-seronegative. The CDR3 runs from the conserved cysteine through the conserved F or W. Each record gives: CDR3 length, clone size, D gene, J gene, V gene, CDR3 DNA, CDR3 protein. The D gene is left open where the match is weak. Part of the rows lack a size; the others show once, few, many or a class for expanded clones.

15 | . | TRBD1 | TRBJ1-1 | TRBV19 | TGTGCCAGTAGTGCAACCGGGACAGCCCCTTGGAAAGCTTTCTTT | CASSATGTAPWKAFF
15 | . | TRBD2 | TRBJ2-3 | TRBV2 | TGTGCCAGCAGAACAGCGGGGGGGCCCACAGATACGCAGTATTTT | CASRTAGGPTDTQYF
17 | once | TRBD1 | TRBJ2-3 | TRBV10-3 | TGTGCCATCAGTGATGGTGTCAGGGGGCTCGGCCCAGATACGCAGTATTTT | CAISDGVRGLGPDTQYF
15 | few | TRBD1 | TRBJ2-3 | TRBV5-1 | TGCGCCAGCAGCTACCGGGACAGAGGCACAGATACGCAGTATTTT | CASSYRDRGTDTQYF
14 | . | TRBD1 | TRBJ1-1 | TRBV6-1 | TGTGCCAGCAGAGGAGGGGGCGCGGGGACTGAAGCTTTCTTT | CASRGGGAGTEAFF
15 | . | TRBD1 | TRBJ2-7 | TRBV7-9 | TGTGCCAGCAGCCCCGGGACAGGGAGCACCTACGAGCAGTACTTC | CASSPGTGSTYEQYF
14 | . | . | TRBJ1-5 | TRBV19 | TGTGCCAGTAGTGCGGTAAATAGCAATCAGCCCCAGCATTTT | CASSAVNSNQPQHF
13 | . | . | TRBJ2-7 | TRBV11-2 | TGTGCCAGCAGCCTTTCTTCTTCCTACGAGCAGTACTTC | CASSLSSSYEQYF
14 | . | TRBD2 | TRBJ2-4 | TRBV6-5 | TGTGCCAGCAGTTACGGGCCGGGGGGGAACATTCAGTACTTC | CASSYGPGGNIQYF
13 | . | . | TRBJ2-7 | TRBV10-3 | TGTGCCATCAGGCCTACCAATTTCGGCGAGCAGTACTTC | CAIRPTNFGEQYF
18 | few | TRBD1 | TRBJ1-5 | TRBV25-1 | TGTGCCAGCAGTGGCTGGGTAAGGGACAGGGTGGGAAATCAGCCCCAGCATTTT | CASSGWVRDRVGNQPQHF
14 | . | TRBD1 | TRBJ2-7 | TRBV7-9 | TGTGCCAGCAGCTCGCAGGGGGCAGCCTACGAGCAGTACTTC | CASSSQGAAYEQYF
17 | once | . | TRBJ2-1 | TRBV7-9 | TGTGCCAGCAGCTTAGGTGTCGCCTGGGGCCCAGACAATGAGCAGTTCTTC | CASSLGVAWGPDNEQFF
15 | . | TRBD1 | TRBJ1-2 | TRBV11-2 | TGTGCCAGCAGCAACCAGGGACAGGCGCCGGGCGGCTACACCTTC | CASSNQGQAPGGYTF
20 | few | TRBD1 | TRBJ1-5 | TRBV11-2 | TGTGCCAGCAGCTTAGATCCGGCAGGGGGCAGCTTATGGGGCAATCAGCCCCAGCATTTT | CASSLDPAGGSLWGNQPQHF
14 | . | . | TRBJ1-1 | TRBV6-5 | TGTGCCAGCAAAACAGCGGGGGCAGGGACTGAAGCTTTCTTT | CASKTAGAGTEAFF
17 | . | TRBD1 | TRBJ1-4 | TRBV13 | TGTGCCAGCAGCATGGGGACAGGGGAGTTTGCTAATGAAAAACTGTTTTTT | CASSMGTGEFANEKLFF
14 | . | . | TRBJ1-1 | TRBV29-1 | TGCAGCGTTGCCGCAGCGCCGGTGAACACTGAAGCTTTCTTT | CSVAAAPVNTEAFF
14 | . | . | TRBJ2-3 | TRBV7-8 | TGTGCCAGCAGCCTTCTCACTAGCACAGATACGCAGTATTTT | CASSLLTSTDTQYF
14 | . | TRBD1 | TRBJ2-3 | TRBV7-3 | TGTGCCAGCAGCAAGACGACAGGGCCAGATACGCAGTATTTT | CASSKTTGPDTQYF
14 | . | . | TRBJ1-3 | TRBV19 | TGTGCCAGTAGCCTAGAGTCCACAGGAAACACCATATATTTT | CASSLESTGNTIYF
20 | . | TRBD2 | TRBJ2-1 | TRBV4-2 | TGTGCCAGCAGCCAAGAGGGACTAGTCGCGGGGGGGCCTTCCTACAATGAGCAGTTCTTC | CASSQEGLVAGGPSYNEQFF
15 | . | TRBD1 | TRBJ2-3 | TRBV6-5 | TGTGCCAGCAGTCCCGGGACAGGGGGGAGGAATACGCAGTATTTT | CASSPGTGGRNTQYF
16 | . | TRBD2 | TRBJ2-1 | TRBV6-5 | TGTGCCAGCAGTTTCCGGACTAGCGGGGAATACAATGAGCAGTTCTTC | CASSFRTSGEYNEQFF
16 | . | . | TRBJ1-2 | TRBV5-8 | TGTGCCAGCAGCTGGAGAGGGCAAGCAGCTAACTATGGCTACACCTTC | CASSWRGQAANYGYTF
16 | . | . | TRBJ2-7 | TRBV9 | TGTGCCAGCAGCCGAGGCGGAGTAGGGGTACCCTACGAGCAGTACTTC | CASSRGGVGVPYEQYF
14 | . | TRBD1 | TRBJ2-7 | TRBV6-4 | TGTGCCAGCAGTGACTCTGGGACAGTAGACGAGCAGTACTTC | CASSDSGTVDEQYF
15 | . | TRBD2 | TRBJ2-7 | TRBV6-5 | TGTGCCAGCAGTTACGGAGCGGGGGGGCCGAATGAGCAGTACTTC | CASSYGAGGPNEQYF
13 | . | TRBD1 | TRBJ2-1 | TRBV18 | TGTGCCAGCTCACGGACAGGGGGCAATGAGCAGTTCTTC | CASSRTGGNEQFF
14 | . | . | TRBJ2-1 | TRBV4-3 | TGCGCCAGCAGCCAAACGGCAGGGACAAATGAGCAGTTCTTC | CASSQTAGTNEQFF